This T cell receptor (beta chain) was observed in a study of blood T cell repertoires in COVID-19. Study information: COVID-19 samples collected from the United States, Italy and Spain covered acute and convalescent phases. From T cells, B-cell-depleted T cells, or PBMCs came the material, which was cDNA or gDNA.

The germline CDR1 and CDR2 sequences are SGHTA and FQGTGA. V was clipped by 5 bases and J by 8 bases; unmatched bases: 14. The CDR3 runs to 17 residues. Per the original data handling: Amplification from reference gene primers served as the basis for estimated nucleated cell counts. Profiling relied on immunoSEQ multiplex PCR, and the TCRdb table lists in-frame clones only, not all of them. V and J calls and clone size are copied from that table; D and trimming were computed from the DNA. The repertoire holds 450,000 or so clones, with roughly nine tenths as singletons. Seattle patient enrollment occurred during active infection, with longitudinal follow-up thereafter.

The clonotype was recovered from a man in his late teens or twenties with COVID-19, enrolled during active disease. The genes are TRBV7-3 and TRBJ2-2; 10 bases agree with TRBD2. Sequenced: peripheral blood. The CDR3 nucleotides read TGTGCCAGCAGCCCCCAAAGGGTAGCGGGAGGTGTTGGGGAGCTGTTTTTT. As protein: CASSPQRVAGGVGELFF.